This T cell receptor beta chain stems from a study of blood T cell repertoires in COVID-19. Produced via immunoSEQ multiplex PCR; TCRdb's table is partial and in-frame only. The data hold some 140,000 clones, with 70% to 85% observed a single time. CDR3 size: 15 residues. Germline values: CDR1 MNHEY, CDR2 SVGAGI. Trimming at V came to 6 bases and at J to 2 bases, leaving 4 bases not matched to a gene. The chain employs TRBV6-5 and TRBJ2-7, with TRBD2 identical over 13 bases. The TCR comes from a man in his 60s with COVID-19, enrolled during active disease. Sequencing was done on a sample of peripheral blood. The CDR3 reads CASRPGLAGAYEQYF. The CDR3 nucleotides are TGTGCCAGCAGGCCCGGACTAGCGGGAGCCTACGAGCAGTACTTC.